This T cell receptor beta chain was profiled in a study of blood T cell repertoires in COVID-19. Study overall: Samples of COVID-19 (acute and convalescent) were obtained from the United States, Italy and Spain. The analysed material was cDNA or gDNA that came from T cells, B-cell-depleted T cells, or PBMCs.

Per the original data handling: Estimation of nucleated cell counts was performed using reference gene primer amplification. Profiled with immunoSEQ multiplex PCR; TCRdb holds only in-frame clones, not every one. D and trimming were read from the DNA, whereas the V and J calls and clone size are those reported in that table. The top ten clones hold under 4% of a sample with tens of thousands of clones, approximately 86% of them seen once. Seattle cases were enrolled at active infection and followed longitudinally. The sequencing input was peripheral blood. The receptor was isolated from a man in his forties with COVID-19, enrolled during active disease.

CDR3 sequence (DNA): TGTGCCAGCAGCCTGAAGCTAGCGGGAAACACCGGGGAGCTGTTTTTT. This encodes CASSLKLAGNTGELFF. V is TRBV7-9 and J is TRBJ2-2; 9 positions agree with TRBD2. The CDR3 consists of 16 residues. Looked up from germline, CDR1 is SEHNR and CDR2 is FQNEAQ (reference sequence). Trimming at V came to 5 bases and at J to 2 bases, leaving 6 bases not matched to a gene.